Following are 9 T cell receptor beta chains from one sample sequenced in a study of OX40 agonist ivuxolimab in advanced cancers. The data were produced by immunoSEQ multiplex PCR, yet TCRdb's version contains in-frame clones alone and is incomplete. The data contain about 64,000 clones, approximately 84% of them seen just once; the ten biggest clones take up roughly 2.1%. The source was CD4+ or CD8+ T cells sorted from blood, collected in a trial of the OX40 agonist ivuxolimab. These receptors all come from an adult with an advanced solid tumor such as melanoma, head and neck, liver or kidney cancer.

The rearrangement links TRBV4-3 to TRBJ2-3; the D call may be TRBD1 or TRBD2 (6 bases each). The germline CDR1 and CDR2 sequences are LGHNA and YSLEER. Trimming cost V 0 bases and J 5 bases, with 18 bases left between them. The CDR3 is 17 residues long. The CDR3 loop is CASSQDWTGEGGDTQYF. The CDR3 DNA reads TGCGCCAGCAGCCAAGATTGGACCGGAGAGGGGGGAGATACGCAGTATTTT.

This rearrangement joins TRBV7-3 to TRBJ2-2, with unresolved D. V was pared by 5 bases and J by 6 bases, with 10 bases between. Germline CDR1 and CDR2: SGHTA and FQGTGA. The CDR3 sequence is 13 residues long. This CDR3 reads CASSNVRSGELFF. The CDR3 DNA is TGTGCCAGCAGCAATGTCCGGTCCGGGGAGCTGTTTTTT.

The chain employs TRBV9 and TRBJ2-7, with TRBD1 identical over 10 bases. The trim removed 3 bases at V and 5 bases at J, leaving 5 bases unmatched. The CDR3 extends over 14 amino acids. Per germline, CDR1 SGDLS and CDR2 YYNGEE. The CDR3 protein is CASSGRDRGHEQYF. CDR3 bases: TGTGCCAGCAGCGGCCGGGACAGGGGACACGAGCAGTACTTC.

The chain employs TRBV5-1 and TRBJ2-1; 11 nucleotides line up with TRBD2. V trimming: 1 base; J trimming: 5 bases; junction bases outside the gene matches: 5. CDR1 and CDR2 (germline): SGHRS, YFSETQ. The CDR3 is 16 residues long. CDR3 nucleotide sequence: TGCGCCAGCAGCTTGCATAGCGGGAGGGGGGACAATGAGCAGTTCTTC. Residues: CASSLHSGRGDNEQFF.

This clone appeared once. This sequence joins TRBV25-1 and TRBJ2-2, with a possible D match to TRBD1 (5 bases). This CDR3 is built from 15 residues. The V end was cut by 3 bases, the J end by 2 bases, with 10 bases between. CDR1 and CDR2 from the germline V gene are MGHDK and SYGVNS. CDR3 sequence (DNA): TGTGCCAGCAGTGACGACAGAACCAACACCGGGGAGCTGTTTTTT. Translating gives CASSDDRTNTGELFF.

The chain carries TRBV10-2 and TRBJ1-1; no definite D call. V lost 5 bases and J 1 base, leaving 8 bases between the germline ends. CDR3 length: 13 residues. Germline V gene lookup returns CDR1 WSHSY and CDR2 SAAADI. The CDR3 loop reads CASSSTRNTEAFF. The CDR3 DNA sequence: TGCGCCAGCAGTTCGACAAGGAACACTGAAGCTTTCTTT.

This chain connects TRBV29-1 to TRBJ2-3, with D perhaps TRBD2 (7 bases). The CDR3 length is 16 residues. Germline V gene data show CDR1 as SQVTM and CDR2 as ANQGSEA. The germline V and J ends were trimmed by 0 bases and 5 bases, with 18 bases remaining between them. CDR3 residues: CSVEDLWGGAGDTQYF. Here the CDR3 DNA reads TGCAGCGTTGAAGATCTCTGGGGGGGGGCCGGAGATACGCAGTATTTT.

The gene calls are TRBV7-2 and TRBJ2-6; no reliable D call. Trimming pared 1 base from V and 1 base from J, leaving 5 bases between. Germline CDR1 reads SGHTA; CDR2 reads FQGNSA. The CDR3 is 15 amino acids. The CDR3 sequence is CASSLGWSGANVLTF. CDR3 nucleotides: TGTGCCAGCAGCTTAGGGTGGTCTGGGGCCAACGTCCTGACTTTC. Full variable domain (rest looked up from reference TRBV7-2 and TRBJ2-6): GAGVSQSPSNKVTEKGKDVELRCDPISGHTALYWYRQSLGQGLEFLIYFQGNSAPDKSGLPSDRFSAERTGGSVSTLTIQRTQQEDSAVYLCASSLGWSGANVLTFGAGSRLTVL.

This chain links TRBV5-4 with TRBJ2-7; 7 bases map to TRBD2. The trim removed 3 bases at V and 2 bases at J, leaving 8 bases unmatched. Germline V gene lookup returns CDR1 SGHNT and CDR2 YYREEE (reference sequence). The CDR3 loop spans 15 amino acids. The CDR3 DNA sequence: TGTGCCAGCAGCTATGGGCCTAGCGGACCCTACGAGCAGTACTTC. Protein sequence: CASSYGPSGPYEQYF.